This entry lists 32 T cell receptor beta chains sequenced from one sample in a study of blood T cell repertoires in COVID-19. Some clones are missing from TCRdb's copy, which holds only in-frame ones; the method was immunoSEQ multiplex PCR. The data contain 200,000 to 250,000 clones, around 86% of them singletons. The sample consisted of PBMCs or T cells enriched from blood (not recorded which). These TCRs come from a woman between 40 and 55 years old with acute COVID-19.

The gene calls are TRBV7-9 and TRBJ1-1; maybe TRBD1 (5 bases). This CDR3 is built from 17 residues. Trimming stripped 6 bases from V and 1 base from J, with 21 bases between. The germline V gene encodes CDR1 SEHNR and CDR2 FQNEAQ (reference sequence). CDR3 sequence: CASRAAPGRRGNTEAFF. The CDR3 nucleotides read TGTGCCAGCAGAGCCGCCCCGGGACGGCGGGGGAACACTGAAGCTTTCTTT.

This clone has just one count. V and J are TRBV5-6 and TRBJ1-4; no reliable D call. There are 18 residues in the CDR3. Trimming removed 1 base from V and 2 bases from J, with 18 bases in between. From germline, CDR1 is SGHDT and CDR2 YYEEEE. DNA of the CDR3: TGTGCCAGCAGCTTGTTGGGCAGGTCGTTCAGTACTAATGAAAAACTGTTTTTT. Translation: CASSLLGRSFSTNEKLFF.

The chain uses TRBV10-3 and TRBJ1-1; tentatively, D is TRBD1 (6 bases). The CDR3 is made up of 16 amino acids. V lost 1 base and J 1 base, leaving 13 bases between the germline ends. Germline-derived CDR1 and CDR2 are ENHRY and SYGVKD. The CDR3 here is CAISEWQGLTNTEAFF. In nucleotides, the CDR3 is TGTGCCATCAGTGAGTGGCAGGGGCTTACGAACACTGAAGCTTTCTTT.

The V and J genes are TRBV9 and TRBJ2-5; 15 bases align to TRBD2. Germline loops: CDR1 SGDLS, CDR2 YYNGEE. Losses at the gene ends were 4 bases for V and 2 bases for J; bases not matched to a gene: 6. The CDR3 runs to 17 residues. CDR3 residues: CASSPQGLAGGQETQYF. CDR3 in DNA: TGTGCCAGCAGCCCCCAAGGACTAGCGGGGGGGCAAGAGACCCAGTACTTC. The full variable domain, its missing parts supplied by reference TRBV9 and TRBJ2-5, is DSGVTQTPKHLITATGQRVTLRCSPRSGDLSVYWYQQSLDQGLQFLIQYYNGEERAKGNILERFSAQQFPDLHSELNLSSLELGDSALYFCASSPQGLAGGQETQYFGPGTRLLVL.

V is TRBV19 and J is TRBJ1-4; D is unresolved. Germline V CDR1 and CDR2: LNHDA, SQIVND (reference sequence). The CDR3 totals 10 residues. The V gene lost 9 bases and the J gene lost 6 bases, with 5 bases spanning the gap. CDR3 region: CASFYEKLFF. Written as DNA, the CDR3 is TGTGCCAGCTTCTATGAAAAACTGTTTTTT.

This clone showed up just a few times. This chain joins TRBV30 and TRBJ1-3; D perhaps matches TRBD1 (5 bases). Germline assignment: CDR1 GTSNPN and CDR2 SVGIG (reference sequence). This CDR3 has 13 residues. V was shortened by 2 bases and J by 7 bases, with 12 bases between the two germline ends. The CDR3 sequence is CAWSPQGGNTIYF. The DNA of the CDR3 is TGTGCCTGGAGTCCGCAGGGTGGGAACACCATATATTTT.

The chain is built from TRBV30 and TRBJ1-4, with no clear D. In germline, CDR1 is GTSNPN, CDR2 SVGIG (reference sequence). Trimming shortened V by 3 bases and J by 1 base, and 15 bases separated the two germline ends. This CDR3 spans 16 amino acids. The CDR3 DNA sequence: TGTGCCTGGAGCGGAGGGAAGATGAGAACTAATGAAAAACTGTTTTTT. This sequence encodes CAWSGGKMRTNEKLFF.

V usage is TRBV5-1 and J usage is TRBJ1-1; 9 nucleotides match TRBD1. J gave up 5 bases and V 0 bases, and 2 bases lay outside the gene matches. The CDR3 loop spans 14 amino acids. Germline CDR1 is SGHRS and CDR2 is YFSETQ. The CDR3 reads CASSLGDRVTEAFF. CDR3 DNA: TGCGCCAGCAGCTTGGGGGACAGGGTAACTGAAGCTTTCTTT.

This clone was picked up one time. V usage is TRBV6-5 and J usage is TRBJ2-1; TRBD1 is a possible D gene (6 bases). Deletions cut 4 bases from V and 6 bases from J, with 16 bases between. CDR1 is MNHEY and CDR2 is SVGAGI in the germline V gene. The CDR3 runs to 15 residues. CDR3 sequence (DNA): TGTGCCAGCAGTTCCCCCAAACAGGGATTCAATGAGCAGTTCTTC. It specifies CASSSPKQGFNEQFF.

J is TRBJ1-2 and V is TRBV30, with no clear D. This CDR3 contains 13 residues. Germline values: CDR1 GTSNPN, CDR2 SVGIG (reference sequence). The germline V and J ends were trimmed by 8 bases and 2 bases, with 15 bases remaining between them. The CDR3 nucleotides are TGTGCCGCCAGCCCCCAGGTCAACTATGGCTACACCTTC. This sequence encodes CAASPQVNYGYTF.

J is TRBJ2-3 and V is TRBV9, with 8 bases aligning to TRBD2. The V gene's germline CDR1 is SGDLS and CDR2 YYNGEE. The CDR3 consists of 15 residues. The J segment lost 11 bases and the V segment lost 4 bases, leaving 15 bases of the junction unmatched. The CDR3 sequence: CASSSGGDLKLRQYF. The CDR3 DNA is TGTGCCAGCAGCTCCGGGGGGGACCTGAAGTTGCGGCAGTATTTT.

This clone was counted once. The rearrangement uses TRBV4-2 and TRBJ2-1, with a tentative D call TRBD1 (7 bases). There are 13 residues in the CDR3. V lost 8 bases to trimming and J lost 10 bases, with 18 bases between them. Germline CDR1 and CDR2: LGHNA and YNFKEQ. CDR3 in DNA: TGTGCCAGCGGGGGGAGACAGGGCGGAGAGCAGTTCTTC. Translating it yields CASGGRQGGEQFF.

V usage is TRBV27 and J usage is TRBJ2-2; TRBD1 matches 9 bases. CDR3 length: 17 amino acids. Per the germline V gene, CDR1 is MNHEY and CDR2 is SMNVEV (reference sequence). Trimming at V came to 5 bases and at J to 4 bases, leaving 11 bases not matched to a gene. The CDR3 here is CASSITRTGAVTGELFF. The DNA for the CDR3 is TGTGCCAGCAGTATAACCCGGACAGGGGCCGTCACCGGGGAGCTGTTTTTT.

This clone was detected a few times. This chain uses TRBV11-2 with TRBJ1-5; D is uncertain. The length of the CDR3 is 16 residues. The V gene lost 5 bases and the J gene lost 4 bases, with 18 bases spanning the gap. Germline CDR1 is SGHAT and CDR2 is FQNNGV. Written as DNA, the CDR3 is TGTGCCAGCAGCCCACCGGGAGGTGGCGGGAATCAGCCCCAGCATTTT. This codes for CASSPPGGGGNQPQHF.

The chain uses TRBV19 and TRBJ1-5; TRBD1 is a possible D gene (6 bases). V was cut by 2 bases and J by 0 bases, with 14 bases left in between. The CDR3 sequence is 17 residues long. The germline V gene has CDR1 LNHDA and CDR2 SQIVND (reference sequence). CDR3 residues: CASSIQGRGFSNQPQHF. The CDR3 region has the DNA TGTGCCAGTAGTATACAGGGCAGGGGTTTTAGCAATCAGCCCCAGCATTTT.

In this sample, this clone turned up a few times. The chain combines TRBV2 with TRBJ2-7; D unclear. CDR1 is SNHLY and CDR2 is FYNNEI in the germline V gene. Trimming took 1 base from V and 6 from J, leaving 7 bases between them. CDR3 length: 12 residues. CDR3 sequence reads: CASSEGLAEQYV. The DNA for the CDR3 is TGTGCCAGCAGTGAAGGGCTGGCCGAGCAGTACGTC.

To note about this clone: Germline is not matched at one junction end, which may reflect a read error. The chain recombines TRBV13 with TRBJ1-5; D perhaps matches TRBD1 (6 bases). CDR3 length: 14 residues. Germline V CDR1 and CDR2: PRHDT, FYEKMQ (reference sequence). The CDR3 here is CASNLRGGGQPQHF. For the CDR3, the DNA is TGTGCCAGCAACTTAAGGGGGGGAGGTCAGCCCCAGCATTTT.

V usage is TRBV4-3 and J usage is TRBJ1-4; D perhaps matches TRBD1 (5 bases). The CDR3 runs to 16 residues. Germline V lookup: CDR1 LGHNA, CDR2 YSLEER. Trimming stripped 0 bases from V and 11 bases from J, with 19 bases between. This chain's CDR3 is CASSQDHNLLGGKLFF. The CDR3 DNA is TGCGCCAGCAGCCAAGATCATAACCTGCTCGGGGGGAAACTGTTTTTT.

The rearrangement joins TRBV19 to TRBJ1-2; D uncertain. The germline CDR1 and CDR2 sequences are LNHDA and SQIVND (reference sequence). The germline V and J ends were trimmed by 5 bases and 1 base, with 14 bases remaining between them. There are 15 residues in the CDR3. As DNA, the CDR3 is TGTGCCAGTAGTCTCCAACGTGAGGGTAACTATGGCTACACCTTC. Encoded protein: CASSLQREGNYGYTF.

V is TRBV13 and J is TRBJ1-4, with 7 bases aligning to TRBD1. The V and J ends lost 0 bases and 7 bases, in that order; junction bases with no gene match: 8. Germline V gives CDR1 PRHDT, CDR2 FYEKMQ (reference sequence). This CDR3 is 16 amino acids long. The CDR3 coding sequence is TGTGCCAGCAGCTTAGGGACAGGGCTTGGGGGTGAAAAACTGTTTTTT. The encoded protein is CASSLGTGLGGEKLFF.

This clone showed up just a few times. The rearrangement links TRBV27 to TRBJ1-6; D is perhaps TRBD1 (6 bases). The CDR3 length is 17 residues. The ends were cut back, 6 bases at V and 0 bases at J, with 15 bases in the middle. Germline CDR1 is MNHEY and CDR2 is SMNVEV (reference sequence). This CDR3 reads CASRHPGASSYNSPLHF. The CDR3 coding sequence is TGTGCCAGCAGACATCCAGGGGCTAGCTCCTATAATTCACCCCTCCACTTT.

This rearrangement joins TRBV10-2 to TRBJ2-6, with D possibly TRBD2 on 6 matching bases. Trimming removed 4 bases at V and 3 bases at J, with 13 bases between. Per the germline V gene, CDR1 is WSHSY and CDR2 is SAAADI. The CDR3 spans 16 residues. The CDR3 sequence: CASSAGGISGANVLTF. For the CDR3, the DNA is TGCGCCAGCAGTGCTGGGGGGATCAGTGGGGCCAACGTCCTGACTTTC.

This clone was recorded once. The rearrangement links TRBV5-1 to TRBJ2-6; D call uncertain. The ends were cut back, 1 base at V and 2 bases at J, with 7 bases in the middle. The germline gives CDR1 SGHRS, CDR2 YFSETQ. The CDR3 loop spans 15 amino acids. Written as DNA, the CDR3 is TGCGCCAGCAGCTTGACTGTAGCTGGGGCCAACGTCCTGACTTTC. Its protein is CASSLTVAGANVLTF.

V and J are TRBV7-8 and TRBJ1-2; D possibly corresponds to TRBD1 (5 bases). The V end was cut by 4 bases, the J end by 2 bases, with 14 bases between. Per germline, CDR1 SGHVS and CDR2 FQNEAQ. There are 15 residues in the CDR3. The CDR3 spells CASSSRSGFNYGYTF. DNA of the CDR3: TGTGCCAGCAGCTCAAGGTCAGGGTTCAACTATGGCTACACCTTC.

The chain combines TRBV24-1 with TRBJ1-5, with D tentatively TRBD1 (5 bases). There are 16 residues in the CDR3. V lost 6 bases and J 0 bases, leaving 14 bases between the germline ends. Germline-derived CDR1 and CDR2 are KGHDR and SFDVKD. CDR3 DNA: TGTGCCACCAGTAGAGGACCCGGGGGTAGCAATCAGCCCCAGCATTTT. It specifies CATSRGPGGSNQPQHF.

The chain joins TRBV7-9 to TRBJ2-5, with D possibly TRBD1 on 5 matching bases. The CDR3 has 14 residues. Per the germline V gene, CDR1 is SEHNR and CDR2 is FQNEAQ (reference sequence). V lost 0 bases, J lost 3 bases, and 8 bases lay in between. In DNA, the CDR3 is TGTGCCAGCAGCTTAGCGACAGAGAAAGAGACCCAGTACTTC. Protein: CASSLATEKETQYF.

The V and J genes are TRBV7-8 and TRBJ1-5; 10 positions match TRBD1. Germline CDR1 and CDR2: SGHVS and FQNEAQ. The ends lost 4 bases at V and 2 bases at J; junction bases unmatched: 8. The CDR3 sequence is 17 residues long. CDR3 nucleotides: TGTGCCAGCAGCTCCGGAGGGACAGGGGCCGGCAATCAGCCCCAGCATTTT. Protein sequence: CASSSGGTGAGNQPQHF.

The chain recombines TRBV15 with TRBJ1-2; D gene uncertain. CDR1 LNHNV and CDR2 YYDKDF come from the germline V gene (reference sequence). Trimming pared 3 bases from V and 7 bases from J, leaving 12 bases between. This CDR3 region has 13 residues. The CDR3 loop reads CATSSNLGSGYTF. As DNA, the CDR3 is TGTGCCACCAGCAGCAATCTCGGGAGTGGCTACACCTTC. Full variable domain (rest looked up from reference TRBV15 and TRBJ1-2): DAMVIQNPRYQVTQFGKPVTLSCSQTLNHNVMYWYQQKSSQAPKLLFHYYDKDFNNEADTPDNFQSRRPNTSFCFLDIRSPGLGDTAMYLCATSSNLGSGYTFGSGTRLTVV.

The CDR3 DNA sequence: TGTGCCAGCAGCTTAGTTGTCATGAGGGGGCCGGGGGAGACCCAGTACTTC. It encodes CASSLVVMRGPGETQYF. The V call is TRBV7-9, the J call TRBJ2-5; 7 positions match TRBD1. The CDR3 contains 17 residues. Unmatched junction bases numbered 13, after V lost 1 base and J lost 5 bases. CDR1 and CDR2 from the germline V gene are SEHNR and FQNEAQ (reference sequence). Filled out from reference TRBV7-9 and TRBJ2-5, the complete variable domain reads DTGVSQNPRHKITKRGQNVTFRCDPISEHNRLYWYRQTLGQGPEFLTYFQNEAQLEKSRLLSDRFSAERPKGSFSTLEIQRTEQGDSAMYLCASSLVVMRGPGETQYFGPGTRLLVL.

This chain connects TRBV5-1 to TRBJ2-2; TRBD2 matches 13 bases. J gave up 0 bases and V 4 bases, and 9 bases lay outside the gene matches. The CDR3 has 19 amino acids. Germline lookup yields CDR1 SGHRS and CDR2 YFSETQ. The CDR3 DNA follows: TGCGCCAGCAGCATGAAGTTGGGACTAGCGGGGACGAACACCGGGGAGCTGTTTTTT. It is translated as CASSMKLGLAGTNTGELFF. Using reference TRBV5-1 and TRBJ2-2 for the parts outside the CDR3, the full variable domain is KAGVTQTPRYLIKTRGQQVTLSCSPISGHRSVSWYQQTPGQGLQFLFEYFSETQRNKGNFPGRFSGRQFSNSRSEMNVSTLELGDSALYLCASSMKLGLAGTNTGELFFGEGSRLTVL.

The chain joins TRBV4-1 to TRBJ1-2; D is uncertain. V was shortened by 4 bases and J by 4 bases, with 16 bases between the two germline ends. Germline assignment: CDR1 MGHRA and CDR2 YSYEKL. CDR3 size: 15 residues. CDR3 in amino acids: CASSPSEASPYGYTF. Here the CDR3 DNA reads TGCGCCAGCAGCCCCTCAGAGGCCTCCCCCTATGGCTACACCTTC.

This chain connects TRBV18 to TRBJ1-2; weak D call: TRBD1 (5 bases). The CDR3 is made up of 14 amino acids. Germline CDR1 is KGHSH and CDR2 is LQKENI. Trimming left V 2 bases short and J 4 bases short, with 11 bases between. The CDR3 sequence: CASSPVGQGYGYTF. The CDR3 bases are TGTGCCAGCTCACCAGTCGGGCAGGGCTATGGCTACACCTTC.